The 23 T cell receptor beta chains listed next were all sequenced from one sample in a study of blood T cell repertoires in COVID-19. Only in-frame clones appear in the TCRdb table, and some are missing; sequencing was by immunoSEQ multiplex PCR. The table has roughly 250,000 clones, 65% to 80% seen once. The sample consisted of peripheral blood. These receptors all stem from a middle-aged woman with active or convalescent COVID-19.

V usage is TRBV5-4 and J usage is TRBJ2-7; TRBD2 might be the D (6 bases). Trimming pared 0 bases from V and 6 bases from J, leaving 13 bases between. Per the germline V gene, CDR1 is SGHNT and CDR2 is YYREEE (reference sequence). This CDR3 spans 14 amino acids. The CDR3 loop reads CASSLGLEISEQYF. The CDR3, as DNA: TGTGCCAGCAGCTTGGGACTAGAGATAAGCGAGCAGTACTTC.

The V and J genes are TRBV11-3 and TRBJ1-3; D perhaps matches TRBD1 (6 bases). The CDR3 covers 15 residues. Germline loops: CDR1 SGHNT, CDR2 YENEEA. V gave up 5 bases and J gave up 4 bases, with 15 bases separating them. The CDR3, as DNA: TGTGCCAGCAGCCGGACCTACGGGACAGGAAACACCATATATTTT. Its translation: CASSRTYGTGNTIYF.

The rearrangement links TRBV18 to TRBJ1-1, with D hard to call. In germline, CDR1 is KGHSH, CDR2 LQKENI. The CDR3 runs to 16 residues. V lost 3 bases and J lost 0, with 14 bases in between. The CDR3 sequence: CASSPALSRMNTEAFF. The CDR3 DNA sequence: TGTGCCAGCTCACCCGCGCTGTCCCGCATGAACACTGAAGCTTTCTTT.

There are a few counts of this clone. This sequence joins TRBV3-1 (or the pseudogene TRBV3-2) and TRBJ1-2; TRBD1 agrees at 8 bases. Trimming took 1 base from V and 8 from J; bases not matched to a gene: 3. This CDR3 has 13 amino acids. CDR1 LGHDT and CDR2 YNNKEL come from the germline V gene (reference sequence). The CDR3 region is CASSQGTGQGYTF. CDR3 nucleotide sequence: TGTGCCAGCAGCCAAGGGACAGGGCAGGGCTACACCTTC.

This chain links TRBV5-1 with TRBJ1-1; the match to TRBD1 covers 8 bases. This CDR3 region has 17 residues. Trimming cost V 0 bases and J 1 base; bases outside gene matches: 8. The germline V gene encodes CDR1 SGHRS and CDR2 YFSETQ. In DNA, the CDR3 is TGCGCCAGCAGCTTGGCCCCACCGGGACAGGCGAACACTGAAGCTTTCTTT. Translating it yields CASSLAPPGQANTEAFF. The variable domain in full, completed from reference TRBV5-1 and TRBJ1-1, reads KAGVTQTPRYLIKTRGQQVTLSCSPISGHRSVSWYQQTPGQGLQFLFEYFSETQRNKGNFPGRFSGRQFSNSRSEMNVSTLELGDSALYLCASSLAPPGQANTEAFFGQGTRLTVV.

J is TRBJ1-5 and V is TRBV28; D might be TRBD1 (5 bases). CDR1 MDHEN and CDR2 SYDVKM come from the germline V gene. The CDR3 loop spans 12 amino acids. V dropped 6 bases and J dropped 5 bases, with 8 bases sitting between them. CDR3 in amino acids: CASSVTDQPQHF. In nucleotides, the CDR3 is TGTGCCAGCAGCGTGACAGATCAGCCCCAGCATTTT.

This sequence joins TRBV5-1 and TRBJ1-4, with D possibly matching TRBD1 (5 bases). V was cut by 3 bases and J by 7 bases, with 16 bases left in between. This CDR3 is built from 15 residues. Per the germline V gene, CDR1 is SGHRS and CDR2 is YFSETQ. The CDR3 spells CASSWRGQGSEKLFF. The CDR3 DNA sequence: TGCGCCAGCAGCTGGCGGGGTCAGGGAAGTGAAAAACTGTTTTTT.

CDR3 bases: TGTGCCAGCAGCCCGAAGCCGACAGGGGACGAGCAGTACGTC. This translates into CASSPKPTGDEQYV. The chain carries TRBV2 and TRBJ2-7; 8 bases map to TRBD1. CDR3 length: 14 residues. With 6 bases clipped from V and 5 bases from J, the junction kept 9 bases outside the gene matches. From germline, CDR1 is SNHLY and CDR2 FYNNEI.

J is TRBJ1-2 and V is TRBV7-3, with 8 bases that match TRBD1. This CDR3 spans 13 amino acids. Germline V lookup: CDR1 SGHTA, CDR2 FQGTGA. The trim removed 5 bases at V and 4 bases at J, leaving 3 bases unmatched. The CDR3 sequence: CASSMGQAYGYTF. The CDR3 DNA is TGTGCCAGCAGCATGGGACAGGCCTATGGCTACACCTTC.

This chain uses TRBV18 with TRBJ1-2, with TRBD1 matching over 8 bases. The CDR3 is 15 residues long. After removal of 3 bases from V and 2 bases from J, the junction contained 5 bases not matched to a gene. CDR1 is KGHSH, CDR2 LQKENI, per germline. CDR3 coding DNA: TGTGCCAGCTCACCCCGACAGGGGTTGAACTATGGCTACACCTTC. It specifies CASSPRQGLNYGYTF.

V is TRBV11-2 and J is TRBJ1-4, with 7 bases matching TRBD1. The CDR3 length is 14 residues. The trim removed 6 bases at V and 4 bases at J, leaving 5 bases unmatched. Germline V gene sequence: CDR1 SGHAT, CDR2 FQNNGV. CDR3 in amino acids: CASRPGTDNEKLFF. DNA of the CDR3: TGTGCCAGCAGACCCGGGACAGATAATGAAAAACTGTTTTTT.

This clone was seen once. The V gene is TRBV19, the J gene TRBJ1-1; the D gene is possibly TRBD1 (5 bases). CDR3 length: 14 amino acids. Germline CDR1 is LNHDA and CDR2 is SQIVND (reference sequence). Between the trimmed V and J ends, which lost 6 bases and 2 bases, there was a span of 13 bases. CDR3 DNA: TGTGCCAGTAGGCTACAAAGGGGTAACACTGAAGCTTTCTTT. Amino acids: CASRLQRGNTEAFF.

The V gene is TRBV3-1 (or the pseudogene TRBV3-2), the J gene TRBJ1-6; 7 nucleotides align to TRBD1. Germline lookup yields CDR1 LGHDT and CDR2 YNNKEL (reference sequence). Trimming cost V 1 base and J 7 bases; bases outside gene matches: 10. The CDR3 is made up of 17 amino acids. CDR3 loop: CASSQGVLGTVNSPLHF. The CDR3, as DNA: TGTGCCAGCAGCCAAGGGGTGCTCGGGACAGTGAATTCACCCCTCCACTTT.

In this sample, this clone turned up a few times. The chain carries TRBV3-1 (or the pseudogene TRBV3-2) and TRBJ2-2, with unresolved D. Germline-derived CDR1 and CDR2 are LGHDT and YNNKEL (reference sequence). V gave up 0 bases and J gave up 0 bases, with 11 bases separating them. The CDR3 runs to 17 residues. This chain's CDR3 is CASSQDQRLANTGELFF. As DNA, the CDR3 is TGTGCCAGCAGCCAAGATCAGAGACTCGCGAACACCGGGGAGCTGTTTTTT.

This sequence joins TRBV28 and TRBJ1-3; TRBD1 matches 8 bases. The length of the CDR3 is 15 residues. V lost 6 bases to trimming and J lost 4 bases; unmatched junction nucleotides: 8. Germline V lookup: CDR1 MDHEN, CDR2 SYDVKM. CDR3 loop: CASSTPRGPGNTIYF. The CDR3 DNA sequence: TGTGCCAGCAGCACCCCCAGGGGGCCAGGAAACACCATATATTTT.

V gene TRBV3-1 (or the pseudogene TRBV3-2) combines with J gene TRBJ2-1; the D gene is possibly TRBD2 (5 bases). Germline CDR1 reads LGHDT; CDR2 reads YNNKEL (reference sequence). V lost 6 bases, J lost 10 bases, and 13 bases lay in between. The CDR3 is 12 residues long. The CDR3 region has the DNA TGTGCCAGCAGAATGTATCGCGGGGAGCAGTTCTTC. Translated, it gives CASRMYRGEQFF.

V is TRBV2 and J is TRBJ1-5; D uncertain. V was clipped by 0 bases and J by 7 bases, with 16 bases between them. CDR3 length: 16 amino acids. Germline assignment: CDR1 SNHLY and CDR2 FYNNEI. CDR3 bases: TGTGCCAGCAGTGAAGCGCTGGGCTCCGGTGGGCAGCCCCAGCATTTT. Its protein product is CASSEALGSGGQPQHF.

The chain has TRBV3-1 (or the pseudogene TRBV3-2) and TRBJ1-3; no reliable D call. Trimming left V 0 bases short and J 4 bases short, with 4 bases between. The CDR3 runs to 13 residues. Germline V CDR1 and CDR2: LGHDT, YNNKEL (reference sequence). In DNA form, the CDR3 reads TGTGCCAGCAGCCAAGAGGAGGGAAACACCATATATTTT. Residues: CASSQEEGNTIYF.

This sequence joins TRBV28 and TRBJ2-4, with 10 positions matching TRBD1. This CDR3 region has 19 residues. Losses at the gene ends were 8 bases for V and 3 bases for J; bases not matched to a gene: 19. Germline V CDR1 and CDR2: MDHEN, SYDVKM. The CDR3 nucleotides read TGTGCCAGCGCCAAAAGCCGGGGACAGGGGCTAACATTCAAAAACATTCAGTACTTC. Its translation: CASAKSRGQGLTFKNIQYF.

The CDR3 DNA sequence: TGTGCCAGCAGCTTAAGTCTAGCGGGGCTGGGAGATACGCAGTATTTT. Protein product: CASSLSLAGLGDTQYF. The chain has TRBV7-6 and TRBJ2-3; 9 nucleotides agree with TRBD2. The V segment lost 2 bases and the J segment 5 bases; nucleotides outside the gene matches: 8. The germline V gene has CDR1 SGHVS and CDR2 FNYEAQ. This CDR3 comprises 16 residues.

The chain joins TRBV6-5 to TRBJ1-1; TRBD1 agrees at 8 bases. There are 14 residues in the CDR3. J lost 4 bases, V lost 6 bases, and 7 bases had no gene match. CDR1 MNHEY and CDR2 SVGAGI come from the germline V gene. CDR3 nucleotide sequence: TGTGCCAGCAGCCAGGGGGCGAGTTTCACTGAAGCTTTCTTT. This translates into CASSQGASFTEAFF.

This chain's CDR3 is CASSFSGTEAFF. The CDR3 coding sequence is TGTGCCAGCAGTTTTTCAGGGACTGAAGCTTTCTTT. The V call is TRBV28, the J call TRBJ1-1; D might be TRBD1 (5 bases). V shed 3 bases and J shed 5 bases, with 7 bases lying between them. Germline V CDR1 and CDR2: MDHEN, SYDVKM. CDR3 size: 12 residues. Supplemented by reference TRBV28 and TRBJ1-1, the full variable domain reads DVKVTQSSRYLVKRTGEKVFLECVQDMDHENMFWYRQDPGLGLRLIYFSYDVKMKEKGDIPEGYSVSREKKERFSLILESASTNQTSMYLCASSFSGTEAFFGQGTRLTVV.

V gene TRBV10-3 combines with J gene TRBJ2-1; D might be TRBD2 (7 bases). The CDR3 loop spans 17 amino acids. Trimming stripped 0 bases from V and 9 bases from J, with 21 bases between. The V gene's germline CDR1 is ENHRY and CDR2 SYGVKD. CDR3 loop: CAISESWGGWASGEQFF. The CDR3 DNA is TGTGCCATCAGTGAGTCGTGGGGGGGCTGGGCCTCCGGTGAGCAGTTCTTC.